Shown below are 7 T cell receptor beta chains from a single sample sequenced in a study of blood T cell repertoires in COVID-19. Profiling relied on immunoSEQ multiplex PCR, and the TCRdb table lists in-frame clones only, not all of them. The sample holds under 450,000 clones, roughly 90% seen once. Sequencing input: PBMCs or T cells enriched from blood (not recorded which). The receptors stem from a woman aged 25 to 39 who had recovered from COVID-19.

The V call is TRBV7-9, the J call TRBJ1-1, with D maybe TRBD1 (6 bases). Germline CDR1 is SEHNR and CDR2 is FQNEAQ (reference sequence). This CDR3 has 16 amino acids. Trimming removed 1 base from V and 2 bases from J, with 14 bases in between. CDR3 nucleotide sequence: TGTGCCAGCAGCTTAGTAGGGGGTCTCCCTAACACTGAAGCTTTCTTT. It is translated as CASSLVGGLPNTEAFF.

DNA of the CDR3: TGTGCCAGCAGTGAGCGGAGAGCTAGCACAGATACGCAGTATTTT. Translated: CASSERRASTDTQYF. The chain couples TRBV2 to TRBJ2-3; D remains unclear. The CDR3 contains 15 residues. Germline V CDR1 and CDR2: SNHLY, FYNNEI. Trimming pared 3 bases from V and 0 bases from J, leaving 10 bases between.

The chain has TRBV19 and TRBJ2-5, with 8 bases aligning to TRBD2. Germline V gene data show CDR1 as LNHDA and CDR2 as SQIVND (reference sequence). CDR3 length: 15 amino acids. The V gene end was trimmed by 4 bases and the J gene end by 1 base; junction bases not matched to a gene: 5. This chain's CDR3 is CASSRPGGGQETQYF. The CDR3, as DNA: TGTGCCAGTAGTAGGCCGGGGGGGGGCCAAGAGACCCAGTACTTC.

CDR3 residues: CATRSGASTDTQYF. The CDR3 DNA sequence: TGTGCCACAAGATCAGGGGCTAGCACAGATACGCAGTATTTT. The V call is TRBV24-1, the J call TRBJ2-3; D is possibly TRBD1 (6 bases). Germline V gene data show CDR1 as KGHDR and CDR2 as SFDVKD. V dropped 10 bases and J dropped 0 bases, with 13 bases sitting between them. The length of the CDR3 is 14 residues.

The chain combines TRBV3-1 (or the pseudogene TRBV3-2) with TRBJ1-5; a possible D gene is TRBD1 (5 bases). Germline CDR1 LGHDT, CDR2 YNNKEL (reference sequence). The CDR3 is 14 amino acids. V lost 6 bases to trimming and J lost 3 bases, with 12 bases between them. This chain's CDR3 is CASSSGHTNQPQHF. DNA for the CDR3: TGTGCCAGCAGTAGCGGACATACCAATCAGCCCCAGCATTTT.

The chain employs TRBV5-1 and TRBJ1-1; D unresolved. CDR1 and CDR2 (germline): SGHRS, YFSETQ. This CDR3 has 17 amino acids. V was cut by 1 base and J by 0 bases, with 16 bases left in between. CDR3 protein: CASSLNGEPTLNTEAFF. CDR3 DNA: TGCGCCAGCAGCTTGAACGGGGAACCCACCCTGAACACTGAAGCTTTCTTT. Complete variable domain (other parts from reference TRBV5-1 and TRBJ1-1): KAGVTQTPRYLIKTRGQQVTLSCSPISGHRSVSWYQQTPGQGLQFLFEYFSETQRNKGNFPGRFSGRQFSNSRSEMNVSTLELGDSALYLCASSLNGEPTLNTEAFFGQGTRLTVV.

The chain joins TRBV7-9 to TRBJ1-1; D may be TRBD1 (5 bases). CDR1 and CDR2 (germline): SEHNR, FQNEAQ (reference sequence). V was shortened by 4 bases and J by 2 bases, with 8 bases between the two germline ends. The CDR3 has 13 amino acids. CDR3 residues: CASSSQDNTEAFF. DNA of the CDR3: TGTGCCAGCAGCTCACAGGATAACACTGAAGCTTTCTTT.